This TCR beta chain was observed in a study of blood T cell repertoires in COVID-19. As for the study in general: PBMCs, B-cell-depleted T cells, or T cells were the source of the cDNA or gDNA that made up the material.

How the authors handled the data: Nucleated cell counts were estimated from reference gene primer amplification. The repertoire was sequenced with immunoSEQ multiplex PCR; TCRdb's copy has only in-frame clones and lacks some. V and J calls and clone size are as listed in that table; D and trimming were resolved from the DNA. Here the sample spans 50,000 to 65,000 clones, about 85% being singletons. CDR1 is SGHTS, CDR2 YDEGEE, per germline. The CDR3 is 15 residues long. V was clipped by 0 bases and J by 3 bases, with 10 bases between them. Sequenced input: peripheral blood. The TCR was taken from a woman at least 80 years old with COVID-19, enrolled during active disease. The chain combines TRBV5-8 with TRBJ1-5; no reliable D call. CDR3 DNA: TGTGCCAGCAGCTTGGGCGGTGCCAACAATCAGCCCCAGCATTTT. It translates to CASSLGGANNQPQHF. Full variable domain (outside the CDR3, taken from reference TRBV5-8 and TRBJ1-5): EAGVTQSPTHLIKTRGQQATLRCSPISGHTSVYWYQQALGLGLQFLLWYDEGEERNRGNFPPRFSGRQFPNYSSELNVNALELEDSALYLCASSLGGANNQPQHFGDGTRLSIL.